This T cell receptor beta chain comes out of a study of T-cell memory formation after mild COVID-19. About the study: The TCR clusters were mostly specific to one donor.

The CDR3 runs 14 residues. After removal of 2 bases from V and 10 bases from J, the junction contained 8 bases not matched to a gene. Per germline, CDR1 SGHRS and CDR2 YFSETQ. The table lists this clonotype with a few counts. Its antigen is undetermined. Study-wide findings and caveats: Shrinking CD4+ clones resided mostly in CM and EM, and CD8+ ones in EMRA.

TCRdb re-called the 5' RACE reads through MiXCR, storing one row per CDR3 protein. The repertoire includes 85,000 to 120,000 distinct CDR3 sequences, over 15% of them detected once, and 28% sits in the top ten. The sequencing sample was made of PBMCs or a T cell subset sorted from them (not recorded which). The TCR sequence derives from an adult woman who had mild COVID-19 (a few samples of this study predate the infection). Cell type and time point are not known. The V gene is TRBV5-1, the J gene TRBJ2-2; 7 bases match TRBD1. Here the CDR3 reads CASSLISGTEELFF. The CDR3, as DNA: TGCGCCAGCAGCTTAATTTCCGGGACAGAGGAGCTGTTTTTT.